These T cell receptor beta chains were read from a single sample in a study of T cells after yellow fever vaccination. Using its own MiXCR run on the 5' RACE reads, TCRdb lists one record per CDR3 protein. The profile shows about 580,000 distinct CDR3 sequences, about 17% of them singletons. The sequencing here drew on PBMCs, taken 5 days after the first yellow fever vaccination. The receptors shown here come from a man aged 18 to 30 who received the YFV17D yellow fever vaccine. Each CDR3 is given with its conserved first and last residue. The D gene is left open where the match is weak. Where a row states a size, it is once, few, many or the class of an expanded clone; other rows omit it.

v_gene	abundance	d_gene	j_gene	CDR3aa	CDR3nt
TRBV15	.	TRBD2	TRBJ2-5	CATSLRLAGGVRETQYF	TGTGCCACCAGCTTACGACTAGCGGGGGGAGTCCGGGAGACCCAGTACTTC
TRBV29-1	few	TRBD2	TRBJ2-1	CSDTSGGSNEQFF	TGCAGCGACACTAGCGGGGGTAGCAATGAGCAGTTCTTC
TRBV24-1	many	.	TRBJ2-1	CATSHGGSYNEQFF	TGTGCCACTTCCCACGGGGGATCATACAATGAGCAGTTCTTC
TRBV27	few	TRBD1	TRBJ2-7	CASSPYQADRERSYEQYF	TGTGCCAGCAGTCCTTACCAAGCGGACAGGGAAAGGTCCTACGAGCAGTACTTC
TRBV3-1	.	.	TRBJ1-6	CASSQEKGLNFSPLHF	TGTGCCAGCAGCCAAGAAAAGGGGTTGAATTTTTCACCCCTCCACTTT
TRBV7-8	few	.	TRBJ1-5	CASSSTFMSNQPQHF	TGTGCCAGCAGCTCGACGTTCATGAGCAATCAGCCCCAGCATTTT
TRBV5-1	few	TRBD2	TRBJ2-1	CASSSASGDNEQFF	TGCGCCAGCAGCTCGGCTAGCGGGGACAATGAGCAGTTCTTC
TRBV7-2	.	.	TRBJ1-5	CASSFGIGGNQPQHF	TGTGCCAGCAGCTTTGGGATAGGGGGCAATCAGCCCCAGCATTTT
TRBV7-9	few	.	TRBJ1-1	CASSLIDGSEAFF	TGTGCCAGCAGCCTGATAGATGGGTCTGAAGCTTTCTTT
TRBV7-8	once	TRBD2	TRBJ2-5	CASSRKVGAGGLETQYF	TGTGCCAGCAGCCGCAAAGTTGGAGCGGGGGGCTTAGAGACCCAGTACTTC
TRBV5-1	many	.	TRBJ2-7	CASSLGGRSYEQYF	TGCGCCAGCAGCTTGGGAGGGAGGTCCTACGAGCAGTACTTC
TRBV6-2/TRBV6-3	few	.	TRBJ2-4	CASSYWGGSNIQYF	TGTGCCAGCAGTTATTGGGGCGGGTCTAACATTCAGTACTTC
TRBV12-3/TRBV12-4	.	.	TRBJ1-1	CASRGKQNTEAFF	TGTGCCAGCAGGGGGAAACAGAACACTGAAGCTTTCTTT
TRBV10-1	.	.	TRBJ1-3	CASSPNGTRSGNTIYF	TGCGCCAGCAGCCCTAACGGGACCCGATCTGGAAACACCATATATTTT
TRBV5-1	.	TRBD1	TRBJ2-3	CASSTGQGEDTQYF	TGCGCCAGCAGCACCGGACAGGGGGAAGATACGCAGTATTTT
TRBV15	.	.	TRBJ2-1	CATSRDRYNEQFF	TGTGCCACCAGCAGAGACAGGTACAATGAGCAGTTCTTC
TRBV4-1	.	.	TRBJ1-1	CASSQDPSGDGGLTEAFF	TGCGCCAGCAGCCAAGATCCGTCGGGTGACGGGGGTCTTACTGAAGCTTTCTTT
TRBV7-6	.	TRBD2	TRBJ2-3	CASSLAGGAFSTDTQYF	TGTGCCAGCAGCTTAGCCGGGGGGGCCTTTTCGACAGATACGCAGTATTTT
TRBV5-6	few	.	TRBJ2-2	CASSHLLSANTGELFF	TGTGCCAGCAGCCACCTTTTATCAGCGAACACCGGGGAGCTGTTTTTT
TRBV5-5	.	TRBD1	TRBJ1-1	CASSLEQGANKAFF	TGTGCCAGCAGCTTAGAACAGGGGGCGAATAAGGCTTTCTTT
TRBV6-5	.	.	TRBJ2-5	CASSYSPRGEAQYF	TGTGCCAGCAGTTACAGTCCCCGGGGTGAGGCCCAGTACTTC
TRBV5-5	few	.	TRBJ2-5	CASSWTVQETQYF	TGTGCCAGCAGCTGGACAGTCCAAGAGACCCAGTACTTC
TRBV12-3/TRBV12-4	few	TRBD2	TRBJ2-1	CASSLRLAGVDEQFF	TGTGCCAGCAGTTTAAGACTAGCGGGGGTTGATGAGCAGTTCTTC
TRBV29-1	few	.	TRBJ1-2	CSVFGTPNYGYTF	TGCAGCGTTTTTGGCACGCCTAACTATGGCTACACCTTC
TRBV5-1	few	.	TRBJ2-3	CASRPDYGTDTQYF	TGCGCCAGCAGGCCCGACTATGGGACAGATACGCAGTATTTT
TRBV10-3	many	.	TRBJ2-3	CAISEAGSSTQYF	TGTGCCATCAGTGAGGCCGGCTCTAGTACGCAGTATTTT
TRBV30	few	.	TRBJ1-2	CGVYGYTF	TGTGGAGTCTATGGCTACACCTTC
TRBV4-2	many	TRBD1	TRBJ1-5	CASSSQGASNQPQHF	TGTGCCAGCAGCTCACAGGGGGCTAGCAATCAGCCCCAGCATTTT
TRBV2	few	.	TRBJ1-1	CASVRTGGSEAFF	TGTGCCAGCGTACGGACCGGGGGATCTGAAGCTTTCTTT
TRBV6-2/TRBV6-3	.	.	TRBJ2-1	CASSYPGENEQFF	TGTGCCAGCAGTTACCCCGGGGAGAATGAGCAGTTCTTC
TRBV9	.	.	TRBJ2-1	CASSVGPKTHNEQFF	TGTGCCAGCAGCGTAGGGCCGAAAACCCACAATGAGCAGTTCTTC
TRBV5-1	.	TRBD2	TRBJ2-1	CASSDPLAGLSNEQFF	TGCGCCAGCAGCGACCCACTAGCGGGGCTTAGCAATGAGCAGTTCTTC
TRBV7-2	many	.	TRBJ1-3	CASSWDSGNTIYF	TGTGCCAGCAGCTGGGACTCTGGAAACACCATATATTTT
TRBV6-1	.	TRBD1	TRBJ1-6	CASLQGPAYNSPLHF	TGTGCCAGCTTACAGGGGCCGGCCTATAATTCACCCCTCCACTTT
TRBV29-1	.	.	TRBJ2-5	CSGALSGETQYF	TGCAGCGGCGCGCTATCCGGGGAGACCCAGTACTTC
TRBV11-2	few	.	TRBJ2-5	CASSFLSAETQYF	TGTGCCAGCAGCTTTCTGTCTGCAGAGACCCAGTACTTC
TRBV4-1	many	TRBD1	TRBJ1-2	CASRAGVWDRFSSYGYTF	TGCGCCAGCAGGGCAGGAGTCTGGGACAGGTTCTCGAGCTATGGCTACACCTTC
TRBV3-1	few	TRBD1	TRBJ2-5	CASSPQQGAWETQYF	TGTGCCAGCAGCCCACAACAGGGGGCTTGGGAGACCCAGTACTTC
TRBV12-3/TRBV12-4	few	.	TRBJ2-3	CASSFTGSVDTQYF	TGTGCCAGCAGTTTTACGGGGTCGGTTGATACGCAGTATTTT
TRBV5-4	once	.	TRBJ2-7	CASSTYDEQYF	TGTGCCAGCAGCACGTACGACGAGCAGTACTTC
TRBV30	few	.	TRBJ2-1	CAWSMPGRPFF	TGTGCCTGGAGTATGCCGGGGAGGCCGTTCTTC
TRBV4-1	once	TRBD2	TRBJ2-3	CASSRQDLGLEGTDTQYF	TGCGCCAGCAGCCGACAAGACCTGGGACTAGAGGGCACAGATACGCAGTATTTT
TRBV4-3	many	TRBD1	TRBJ1-4	CASSQGQGEEKLFF	TGCGCCAGCAGCCAAGGACAGGGAGAGGAAAAACTGTTTTTT
TRBV6-5	many	TRBD1	TRBJ1-2	CASSTTTGFYGYTF	TGTGCCAGCAGTACTACGACAGGGTTCTATGGCTACACCTTC
TRBV4-3	few	.	TRBJ1-1	CASSQAQWLTEAFF	TGCGCCAGCAGCCAAGCACAGTGGTTGACTGAAGCTTTCTTT
TRBV24-1	.	TRBD1	TRBJ2-3	CATSDPTRTGEDTQYF	TGTGCCACCAGTGATCCCACCAGGACAGGGGAAGATACGCAGTATTTT
TRBV6-2/TRBV6-3	.	TRBD1	TRBJ2-1	CASSRKGAGRVDEQFF	TGTGCCAGCAGTAGGAAGGGGGCAGGGAGAGTGGATGAGCAGTTCTTC
TRBV12-3/TRBV12-4	few	.	TRBJ1-1	CASSKVVGTEAFF	TGTGCCAGCAGTAAAGTGGTTGGCACTGAAGCTTTCTTT
TRBV6-1	few	TRBD1	TRBJ2-5	CASSKMQGAQETQYF	TGTGCCAGCAGTAAAATGCAGGGGGCCCAAGAGACCCAGTACTTC
TRBV11-2	.	.	TRBJ2-3	CASSSNWGAGSVTDTQYF	TGTGCCAGCAGCTCCAATTGGGGGGCAGGGTCGGTGACAGATACGCAGTATTTT
TRBV29-1	few	TRBD2	TRBJ2-4	CSATSGAHNIQYF	TGCAGCGCTACTAGCGGCGCGCATAACATTCAGTACTTC